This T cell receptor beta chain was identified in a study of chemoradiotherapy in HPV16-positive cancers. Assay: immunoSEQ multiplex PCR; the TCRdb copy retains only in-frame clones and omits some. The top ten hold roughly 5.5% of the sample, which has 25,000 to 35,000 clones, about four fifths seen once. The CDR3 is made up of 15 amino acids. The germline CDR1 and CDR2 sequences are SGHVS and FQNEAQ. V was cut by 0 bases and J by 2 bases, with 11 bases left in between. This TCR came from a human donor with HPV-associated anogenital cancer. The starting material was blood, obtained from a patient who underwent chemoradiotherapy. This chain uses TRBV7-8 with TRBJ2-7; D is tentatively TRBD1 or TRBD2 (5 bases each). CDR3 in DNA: TGTGCCAGCAGCTTAGCGGGGGTGCTAACCTACGAGCAGTACTTC. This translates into CASSLAGVLTYEQYF. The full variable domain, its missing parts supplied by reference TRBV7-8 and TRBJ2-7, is GAGVSQSPRYKVAKRGQDVALRCDPISGHVSLFWYQQALGQGPEFLTYFQNEAQLDKSGLPSDRFFAERPEGSVSTLKIQRTQQEDSAVYLCASSLAGVLTYEQYFGPGTRLTVT.